This entry lists 12 T cell receptor beta chains sequenced from one sample in a study of regulatory T cells in long-lasting Graves disease. Time point noted: newly diagnosed GD, antithyroid drugs for less than 3 months. After RNA was extracted from PBMCs, the TCR library was made from it. Arm-PCR of CDR3 regions and iRepertoire HTBI primers were the basis on which TCR beta libraries were built. TCRdb recomputed calls from the multiplex PCR reads with MiXCR, one row per CDR3 protein. The sample lists 250,000 or so distinct CDR3 sequences, 18% seen once, with approximately 15% in the top ten. The data also belong to a second study, concerning T cells in Graves' hyperthyroidism and ophthalmopathy.

This specimen was peripheral blood mononuclear cells (PBMCs), taken at new diagnosis, from a patient treated with antithyroid drugs. The receptors were gathered from a woman aged 30 to 39 with Graves disease.

The rearrangement uses TRBV12-3 or TRBV12-4 and TRBJ1-1; D might be TRBD1 (5 bases). V lost 6 bases, J lost 6 bases, and 14 bases lay in between. This CDR3 spans 13 amino acids. The chain's CDR3 is CASSPNLGAEAFF. CDR3 nucleotides: TGTGCCAGCAGCCCGAATCTGGGGGCTGAAGCTTTCTTT.

The chain uses TRBV7-2 and TRBJ2-3, with TRBD1 as a possible D gene (6 bases). Trimming took off 6 bases at V and 2 bases at J, with 15 bases between the two ends. The CDR3 is made up of 15 amino acids. The germline gives CDR1 SGHTA, CDR2 FQGNSA. The CDR3 nucleotides are TGTGCCAGCAGTGTCGGCAGGGGAATCACAGATACGCAGTATTTT. Its translation: CASSVGRGITDTQYF.

The rearrangement uses TRBV5-1 and TRBJ1-1; D uncertain. Trimming took off 0 bases at V and 3 bases at J, with 12 bases between the two ends. Germline V gene data show CDR1 as SGHRS and CDR2 as YFSETQ. This CDR3 spans 15 amino acids. Here the CDR3 reads CASSLDAAPHTEAFF. Here the CDR3 DNA reads TGCGCCAGCAGCTTGGATGCGGCGCCCCACACTGAAGCTTTCTTT.

Notes on this clonotype: Because it lacks the conserved phenylalanine or tryptophan at the end, this CDR3 is likely a read error. This chain joins TRBV20-1 and TRBJ1-2; D is undetermined. The CDR3 has 15 amino acids. Looked up from germline, CDR1 is DFQATT and CDR2 is SNEGSKA (reference sequence). V was clipped by 6 bases and J by 2 bases, with 19 bases between them. CDR3 sequence reads: CSAIGVTLGNYGYTL. The CDR3 DNA reads TGCAGTGCCATAGGCGTAACGCTAGGGAACTATGGCTACACCCTC.

This clonotype was recorded many times. The chain uses TRBV27 and TRBJ1-6; D is unresolved. The CDR3 has 15 residues. The germline gives CDR1 MNHEY, CDR2 SMNVEV (reference sequence). V shed 3 bases and J shed 7 bases, with 13 bases lying between them. CDR3 nucleotide sequence: TGTGCCAGCAGTTTCCCGGACTTGGTAAATTCACCCCTCCACTTT. It specifies CASSFPDLVNSPLHF.

This clonotype was recorded many times. The chain carries TRBV20-1 and TRBJ2-5, with TRBD2 identical over 9 bases. The germline CDR1 and CDR2 sequences are DFQATT and SNEGSKA (reference sequence). The CDR3 covers 15 residues. Losses at the gene ends were 5 bases for V and 6 bases for J; bases not matched to a gene: 13. CDR3 loop: CSAASRGTSLQTQYF. CDR3 sequence (DNA): TGCAGTGCTGCAAGCAGGGGGACTAGCTTACAGACCCAGTACTTC.

This clonotype was counted at least ten times. This chain connects TRBV12-3 or TRBV12-4 to TRBJ2-7, with D possibly matching TRBD1 (5 bases). Trimming removed 3 bases at V and 5 bases at J, with 14 bases between. The CDR3 extends over 14 amino acids. In nucleotides, the CDR3 is TGTGCCAGCAGTTTGGGGCCTGTAGGGAACGAGCAGTACTTC. This sequence encodes CASSLGPVGNEQYF.

This clonotype occurred many times. The gene calls are TRBV12-3 or TRBV12-4 and TRBJ2-1; TRBD2 matches at 11 bases. After removal of 7 bases from V and 8 bases from J, the junction contained 10 bases not matched to a gene. CDR3 size: 15 residues. In nucleotides, the CDR3 is TGTGCCAGCAACCCTAGCGGGGGGTCGGACGATGAGCAGTTCTTC. This translates into CASNPSGGSDDEQFF.

This chain links TRBV7-9 with TRBJ2-7; D not certain. This CDR3 comprises 13 residues. CDR1 is SEHNR and CDR2 is FQNEAQ in the germline V gene (reference sequence). The V gene lost 4 bases and the J gene lost 1 base, with 8 bases spanning the gap. The CDR3 region has the DNA TGTGCCAGCAGCTGGGCACTTTCCTACGAGCAGTACTTC. It is translated as CASSWALSYEQYF.

This clonotype was counted ten times or more. The V gene is TRBV5-1, the J gene TRBJ2-7; TRBD1 aligns across 7 bases. The CDR3 runs to 14 residues. Trimming removed 4 bases from V and 2 bases from J; junction bases left unmatched: 6. From germline, CDR1 is SGHRS and CDR2 YFSETQ. The CDR3 DNA is TGCGCCAGCAGCCCACCAGACAGGGCCTACGAGCAGTACTTC. This codes for CASSPPDRAYEQYF.

This clonotype was seen many times. The chain uses TRBV10-3 and TRBJ1-1; D remains ambiguous. V dropped 3 bases and J dropped 0 bases, with 11 bases sitting between them. Germline assignment: CDR1 ENHRY and CDR2 SYGVKD. This CDR3 has 15 residues. The DNA of the CDR3 is TGTGCCATCAGTGACTCAAGGGAAGTGAACACTGAAGCTTTCTTT. This gives the protein CAISDSREVNTEAFF.

This clonotype has just one count. The chain has TRBV7-2 and TRBJ2-1, with 12 nucleotides matching TRBD1. Looked up from germline, CDR1 is SGHTA and CDR2 is FQGNSA. V lost 5 bases to trimming and J lost 4 bases; unmatched junction nucleotides: 6. The CDR3 extends over 16 amino acids. CDR3 nucleotides: TGTGCCAGCAGCGCCCGGGACAGGGGGCTGTACAATGAGCAGTTCTTC. It specifies CASSARDRGLYNEQFF.